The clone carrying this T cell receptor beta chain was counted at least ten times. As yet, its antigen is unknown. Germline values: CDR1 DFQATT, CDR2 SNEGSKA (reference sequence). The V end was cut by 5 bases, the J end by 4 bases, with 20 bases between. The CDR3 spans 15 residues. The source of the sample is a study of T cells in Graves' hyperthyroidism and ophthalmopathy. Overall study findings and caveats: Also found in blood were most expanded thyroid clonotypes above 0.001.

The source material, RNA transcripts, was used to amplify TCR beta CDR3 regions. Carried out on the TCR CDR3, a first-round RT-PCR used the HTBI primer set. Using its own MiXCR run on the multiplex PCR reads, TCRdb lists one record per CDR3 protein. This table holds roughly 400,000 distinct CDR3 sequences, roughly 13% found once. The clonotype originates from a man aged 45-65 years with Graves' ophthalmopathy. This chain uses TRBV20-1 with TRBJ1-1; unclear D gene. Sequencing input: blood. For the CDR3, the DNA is TGCAGTGCTTCCTTCGGGAGTCTCGTTCCCACTGAAGCTTTCTTT. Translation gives CSASFGSLVPTEAFF.